The clone carrying this T cell receptor beta chain was detected ten times or more. Its antigen is undetermined. The CDR3 end falls 3 residues outside the read, so it is completed with the germline J gene. The protocol was immunoSEQ multiplex PCR, while the TCRdb copy is restricted to in-frame clones and leaves out a portion. In total the sample includes tens of thousands of clones, none of them seen once. These data come from a study of T cell clonality in common variable immunodeficiency. Overall study results and limits: Compared with controls, CVID subjects had fewer shared TCRbeta clones. Reportedly, TCR beta sequences from common variable immunodeficiency showed fewer deletions and N-nucleotide insertions. Compared with healthy controls, CVID subjects showed increased TCRbeta clonality, mostly in about a third.

From germline, CDR1 is MDHEN and CDR2 SYDVKM. The length of the CDR3 is 15 residues. V gave up 2 bases and J gave up 1 base, with 10 bases separating them. The clonotype comes from a person between 18 and 75 years old in good health. The sample consisted of peripheral blood mononuclear cells. V gene TRBV28 combines with J gene TRBJ2-3; perhaps TRBD1 as D (5 bases). The CDR3 DNA, read in part, is TGTGCCAGCAGTTTAACAACAGGAGGCACAGATACG. As protein: CASSLTTGGTDT. The whole CDR3 protein reads CASSLTTGGTDTQYF.